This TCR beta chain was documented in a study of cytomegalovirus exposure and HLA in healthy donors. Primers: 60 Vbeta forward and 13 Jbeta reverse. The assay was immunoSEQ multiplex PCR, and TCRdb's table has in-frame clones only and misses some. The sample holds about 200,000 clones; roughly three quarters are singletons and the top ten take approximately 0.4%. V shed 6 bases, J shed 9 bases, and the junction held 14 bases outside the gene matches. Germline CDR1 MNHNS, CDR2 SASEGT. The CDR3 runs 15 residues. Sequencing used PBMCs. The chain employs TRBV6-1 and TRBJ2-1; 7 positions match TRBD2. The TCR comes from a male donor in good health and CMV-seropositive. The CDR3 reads CASRPEAGVRGEQFF. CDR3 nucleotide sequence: TGTGCCAGCAGGCCCGAGGCGGGAGTGCGAGGTGAGCAGTTCTTC.